This TCR beta chain originates from a study of blood T cell repertoires in COVID-19. Turning to the study itself: COVID-19 samples collected from the United States, Italy and Spain covered acute and convalescent phases. In each case, the material was cDNA or gDNA derived from T cells, B-cell-depleted T cells, or PBMCs.

CDR1 LNHDA and CDR2 SQIVND come from the germline V gene (reference sequence). The CDR3 sequence is 15 residues long. The V gene lost 4 bases and the J gene lost 0 bases, with 10 bases spanning the gap. In the original workflow: Amplified reference gene primers provided the basis for estimating nucleated cell counts. Sequencing used immunoSEQ multiplex PCR; TCRdb keeps in-frame clones, though not all of them. V, J and clone size are taken as reported in that table, and D and trimming were inferred from the DNA itself. The repertoire holds about 110,000 clones, with roughly two thirds as singletons. The sequence came from a man of 80 years or more with acute or convalescent COVID-19. The chain carries TRBV19 and TRBJ1-5, with a tentative D call TRBD1 (6 bases). The sequenced sample consisted of peripheral blood. The CDR3: CASSRTAPSNQPQHF. Written as DNA, the CDR3 is TGTGCCAGTAGTAGGACAGCACCTAGCAATCAGCCCCAGCATTTT.